Each of the 4 T cell receptor beta chains below was sequenced from the same sample in a study of lymphopenia after photon versus proton radiotherapy. Clones were sequenced by immunoSEQ multiplex PCR, and TCRdb holds only the in-frame ones, with some missing. The sample comprises 50,000 to 75,000 clones, more than 75% of which are singletons, and about 2.5% rests with the top ten. The sample consisted of peripheral blood, taken from a patient treated with photon-based radiotherapy. These receptors all stem from a man aged 35 to 55 with gastric cancer.

In its sample, this clone ranks as medium-sized. The chain couples TRBV29-1 to TRBJ2-2; a possible D gene is TRBD1 (5 bases). V was cut by 7 bases and J by 4 bases, with 13 bases left in between. This CDR3 is built from 13 residues. Germline lookup yields CDR1 SQVTM and CDR2 ANQGSEA. CDR3 sequence: CSGSDSITGELFF. Here the CDR3 DNA reads TGCAGCGGCAGCGACAGTATCACCGGGGAGCTGTTTTTT.

This sequence joins TRBV4-3 and TRBJ1-1; D uncertain. Between the trimmed V and J ends, which lost 3 bases and 5 bases, there was a span of 13 bases. The CDR3 has 14 residues. Germline lookup yields CDR1 LGHNA and CDR2 YSLEER. CDR3 DNA sequence: TGCGCCAGCAGCCATCAGAGGAGGGATACTGAAGCTTTCTTT. Its translation: CASSHQRRDTEAFF.

This sequence joins TRBV11-1 and TRBJ2-7; 7 bases are a match to TRBD1. V dropped 5 bases and J dropped 5; count of bases not matched to a gene: 12. CDR3 length: 15 amino acids. From germline, CDR1 is SGHAT and CDR2 FQDESV (reference sequence). CDR3 nucleotide sequence: TGTGCCAGCAGCACTAGGACAGGTAGCGCGGACGAGCAGTACTTC. It translates to CASSTRTGSADEQYF. Full variable domain (missing parts from reference TRBV11-1 and TRBJ2-7): EAEVAQSPRYKITEKSQAVAFWCDPISGHATLYWYRQILGQGPELLVQFQDESVVDDSQLPKDRFSAERLKGVDSTLKIQPAELGDSAMYLCASSTRTGSADEQYFGPGTRLTVT.

V usage is TRBV7-9 and J usage is TRBJ1-2; unclear D gene. CDR1 is SEHNR and CDR2 is FQNEAQ in the germline V gene (reference sequence). Trimming pared 5 bases from V and 3 bases from J, leaving 13 bases between. The CDR3 contains 14 residues. The CDR3 DNA reads TGTGCCAGCAGCCGTCAGTATTGGGACTATGGCTACACCTTC. It encodes CASSRQYWDYGYTF.